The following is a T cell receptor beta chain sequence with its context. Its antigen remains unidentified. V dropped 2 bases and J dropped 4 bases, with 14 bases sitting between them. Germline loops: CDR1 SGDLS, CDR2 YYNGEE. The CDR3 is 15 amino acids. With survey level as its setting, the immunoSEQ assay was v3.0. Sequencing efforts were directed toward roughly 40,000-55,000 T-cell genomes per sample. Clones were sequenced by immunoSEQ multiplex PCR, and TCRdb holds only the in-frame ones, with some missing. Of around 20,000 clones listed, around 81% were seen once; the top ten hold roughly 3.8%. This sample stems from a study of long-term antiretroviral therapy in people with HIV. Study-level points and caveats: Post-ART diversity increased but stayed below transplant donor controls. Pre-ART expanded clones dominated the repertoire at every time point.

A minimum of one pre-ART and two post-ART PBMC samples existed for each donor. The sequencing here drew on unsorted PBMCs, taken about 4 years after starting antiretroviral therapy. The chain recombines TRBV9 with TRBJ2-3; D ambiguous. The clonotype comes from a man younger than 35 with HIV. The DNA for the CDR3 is TGTGCCAGCAGCGTGGCCGAATTTCATCCAGATACGCAGTATTTT. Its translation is CASSVAEFHPDTQYF.